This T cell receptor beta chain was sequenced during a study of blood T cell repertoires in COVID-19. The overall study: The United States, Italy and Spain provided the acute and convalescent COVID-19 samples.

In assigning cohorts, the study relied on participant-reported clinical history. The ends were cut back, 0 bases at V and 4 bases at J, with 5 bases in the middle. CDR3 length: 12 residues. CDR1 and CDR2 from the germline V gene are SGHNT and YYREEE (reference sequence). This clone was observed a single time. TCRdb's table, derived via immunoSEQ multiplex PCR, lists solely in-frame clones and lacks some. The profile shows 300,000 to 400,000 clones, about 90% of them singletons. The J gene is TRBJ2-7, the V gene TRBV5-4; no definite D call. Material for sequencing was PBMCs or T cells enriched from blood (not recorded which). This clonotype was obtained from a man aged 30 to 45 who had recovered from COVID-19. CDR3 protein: CASSLVGYEQYF. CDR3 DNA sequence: TGTGCCAGCAGCTTGGTCGGGTACGAGCAGTACTTC.